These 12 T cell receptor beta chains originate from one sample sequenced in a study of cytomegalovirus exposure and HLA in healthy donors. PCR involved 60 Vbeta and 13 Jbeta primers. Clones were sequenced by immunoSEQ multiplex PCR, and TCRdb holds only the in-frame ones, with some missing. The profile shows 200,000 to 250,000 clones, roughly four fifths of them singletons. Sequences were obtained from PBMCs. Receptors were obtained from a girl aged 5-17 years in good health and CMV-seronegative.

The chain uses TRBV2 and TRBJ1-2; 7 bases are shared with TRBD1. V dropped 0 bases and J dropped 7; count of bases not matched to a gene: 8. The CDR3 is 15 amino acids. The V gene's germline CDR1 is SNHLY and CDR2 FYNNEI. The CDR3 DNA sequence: TGTGCCAGCAGTGAAGCGCCTCGGACAGGAGGTGGCTACACCTTC. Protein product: CASSEAPRTGGGYTF.

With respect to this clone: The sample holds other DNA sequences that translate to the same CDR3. CDR3 sequence: CASSTLMRAGTGELFF. CDR3 bases: TGTGCCAGCAGTACCCTTATGCGGGCGGGTACCGGGGAGCTGTTTTTT. This chain uses TRBV6-6 with TRBJ2-2; perhaps TRBD2 as D (5 bases). The CDR3 extends over 16 amino acids. Per the germline V gene, CDR1 is MNHNY and CDR2 is SVGAGI (reference sequence). Trimming shortened V by 5 bases and J by 5 bases, and 18 bases separated the two germline ends.

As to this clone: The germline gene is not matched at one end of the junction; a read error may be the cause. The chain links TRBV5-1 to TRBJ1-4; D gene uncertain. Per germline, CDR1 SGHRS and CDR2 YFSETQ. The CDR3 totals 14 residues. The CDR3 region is CASSLDAVNEKLFF. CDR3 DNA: TGCGCCAGCAGTTTGGACGCGGTTAATGAAAAACTGTTTTTT.

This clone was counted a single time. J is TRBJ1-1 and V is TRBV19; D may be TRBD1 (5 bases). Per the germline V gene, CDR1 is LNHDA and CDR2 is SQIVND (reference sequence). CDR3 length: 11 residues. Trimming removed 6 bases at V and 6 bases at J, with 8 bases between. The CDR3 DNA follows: TGTGCCAGTAGGTCGGGGGCTGAAGCTTTCTTT. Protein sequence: CASRSGAEAFF. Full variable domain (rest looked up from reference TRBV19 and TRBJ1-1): DGGITQSPKYLFRKEGQNVTLSCEQNLNHDAMYWYRQDPGQGLRLIYYSQIVNDFQKGDIAEGYSVSREKKESFPLTVTSAQKNPTAFYLCASRSGAEAFFGQGTRLTVV.

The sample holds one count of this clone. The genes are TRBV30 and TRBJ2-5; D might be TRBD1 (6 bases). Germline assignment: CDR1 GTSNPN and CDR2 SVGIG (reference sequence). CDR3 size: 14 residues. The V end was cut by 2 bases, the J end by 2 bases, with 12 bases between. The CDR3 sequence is CAWSNWGRQETQYF. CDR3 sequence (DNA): TGTGCCTGGAGTAATTGGGGGCGGCAAGAGACCCAGTACTTC.

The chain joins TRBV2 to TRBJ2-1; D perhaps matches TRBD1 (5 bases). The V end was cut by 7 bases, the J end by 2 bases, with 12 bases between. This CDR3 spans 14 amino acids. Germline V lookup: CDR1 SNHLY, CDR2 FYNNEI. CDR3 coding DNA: TGTGCCAGCACTCCAGGGTACCCCTACAATGAGCAGTTCTTC. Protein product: CASTPGYPYNEQFF.

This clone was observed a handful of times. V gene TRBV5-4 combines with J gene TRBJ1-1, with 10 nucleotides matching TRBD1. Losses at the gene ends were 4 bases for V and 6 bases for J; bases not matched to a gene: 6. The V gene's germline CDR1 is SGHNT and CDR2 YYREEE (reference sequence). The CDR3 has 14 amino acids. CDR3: CASSRQGADAEAFF. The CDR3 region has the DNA TGTGCCAGCAGCCGACAGGGGGCAGACGCTGAAGCTTTCTTT.

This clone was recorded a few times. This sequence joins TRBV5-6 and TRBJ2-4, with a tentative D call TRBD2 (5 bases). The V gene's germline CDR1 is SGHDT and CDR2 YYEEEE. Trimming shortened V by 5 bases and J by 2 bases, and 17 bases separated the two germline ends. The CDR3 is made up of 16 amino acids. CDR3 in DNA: TGTGCCAGCAGGAGCTTCCGGGAAGGCCCCAAAAACATTCAGTACTTC. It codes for CASRSFREGPKNIQYF.

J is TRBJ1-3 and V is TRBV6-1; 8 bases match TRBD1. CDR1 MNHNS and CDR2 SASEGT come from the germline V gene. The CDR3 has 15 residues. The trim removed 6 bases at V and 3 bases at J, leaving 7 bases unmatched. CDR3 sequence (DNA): TGTGCCAGCAGGACAGACAGGGGCCGTGGAAACACCATATATTTT. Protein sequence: CASRTDRGRGNTIYF.

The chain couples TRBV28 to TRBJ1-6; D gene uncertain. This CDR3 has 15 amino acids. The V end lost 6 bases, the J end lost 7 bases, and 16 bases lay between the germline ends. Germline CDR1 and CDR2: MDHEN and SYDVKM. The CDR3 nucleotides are TGTGCCAGCAGGACTCACTCCGCACCGAATTCACCCCTCCACTTT. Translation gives CASRTHSAPNSPLHF.

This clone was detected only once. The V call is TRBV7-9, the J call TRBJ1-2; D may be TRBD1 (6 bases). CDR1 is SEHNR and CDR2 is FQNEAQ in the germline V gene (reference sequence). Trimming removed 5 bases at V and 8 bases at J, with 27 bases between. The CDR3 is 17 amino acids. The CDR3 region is CASSLPGAGASVGGYTF. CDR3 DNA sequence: TGTGCCAGCAGCCTGCCCGGGGCAGGGGCTTCCGTGGGGGGCTACACCTTC.

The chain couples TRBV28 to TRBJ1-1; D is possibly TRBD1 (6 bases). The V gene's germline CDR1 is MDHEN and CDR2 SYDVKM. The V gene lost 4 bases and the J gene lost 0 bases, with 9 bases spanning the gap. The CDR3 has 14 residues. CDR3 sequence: CASSWGHLNTEAFF. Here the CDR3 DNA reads TGTGCCAGCAGTTGGGGACACCTGAACACTGAAGCTTTCTTT.